This T cell receptor (beta chain) was identified in a study of identical twins. Comments on this clonotype: Its antigen remains unidentified.

TCRdb re-derived calls from the 5' RACE reads in MiXCR, one entry per CDR3 protein. The sample lists 300,000 to 350,000 distinct CDR3 sequences, roughly an eighth occurring once. The study's findings and limits: Conclusions leaned on cross-sectional statistical analysis and did not track the same donors over time. Zero-insertion findings could be partly confounded by invariant cells (MAIT and iNKT cells).

These data also featured in a second study, about yellow fever vaccine responses in identical twins.

Material for sequencing was CD8+ T cells sorted from blood. The receptor was derived from a woman between 18 and 29 years old in good health.

The CDR3 DNA sequence: TGCAGTGCTAGGACAGGGGATGCTGAAGCTTTCTTT. This encodes CSARTGDAEAFF. The genes are TRBV20-1 and TRBJ1-1; the match to TRBD1 covers 8 bases. The CDR3 length is 12 residues. Germline trimming cut 3 bases from V and 6 bases from J; bases unmatched to any gene: 3. The V gene's germline CDR1 is DFQATT and CDR2 SNEGSKA (reference sequence).